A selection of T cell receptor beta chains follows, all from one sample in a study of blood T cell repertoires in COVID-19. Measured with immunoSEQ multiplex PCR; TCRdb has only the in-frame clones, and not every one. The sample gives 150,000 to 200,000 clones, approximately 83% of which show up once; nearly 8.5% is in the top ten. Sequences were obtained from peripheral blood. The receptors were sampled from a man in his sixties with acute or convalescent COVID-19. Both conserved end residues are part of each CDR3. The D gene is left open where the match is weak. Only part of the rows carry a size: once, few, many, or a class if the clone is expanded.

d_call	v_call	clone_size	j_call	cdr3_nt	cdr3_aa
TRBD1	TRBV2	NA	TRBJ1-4	TGTGCCAGCGGAGAAGGGACAGGGCGGGCTGAAAAACTGTTTTTT	CASGEGTGRAEKLFF
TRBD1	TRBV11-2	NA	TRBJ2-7	TGTGCCAGCAGCTTAGTGCGGACAGGGGGACACGAGCAGTACTTC	CASSLVRTGGHEQYF
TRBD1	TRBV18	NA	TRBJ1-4	TGTGCCAGCTCACTGACCTGGGACAGCACTAATGAAAAACTGTTTTTT	CASSLTWDSTNEKLFF
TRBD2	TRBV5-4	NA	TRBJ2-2	TGTGCCAGCAGCTTACGCGGGAGTGCCGGGGAGCTGTTTTTT	CASSLRGSAGELFF
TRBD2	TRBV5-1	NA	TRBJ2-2	TGCGCCAGCAGCCCAGGGACTAGCGGGAGGCGGGGCACCGGGGAGCTGTTTTTT	CASSPGTSGRRGTGELFF
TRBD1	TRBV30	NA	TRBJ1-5	TGTGCCTACGACAGGGCTAATCAGCCCCAGCATTTT	CAYDRANQPQHF
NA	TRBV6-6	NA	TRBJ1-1	TGTGCCAGCAGTTTTTCAGTGAACACTGAAGCTTTCTTT	CASSFSVNTEAFF
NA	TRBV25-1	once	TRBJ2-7	TGTGCCACCTCCCCGACAGTAAATAGTTGGGAGCAGTACTTC	CATSPTVNSWEQYF
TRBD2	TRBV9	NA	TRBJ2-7	TGTGCCAGCAGCGTAGACGAGTTGGGTAGCGGGAGTATCCACGAGCAGTACTTC	CASSVDELGSGSIHEQYF
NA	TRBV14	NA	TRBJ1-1	TGTGCCAGCAGCCAACAGGGGCGCACTGAAGCTTTCTTT	CASSQQGRTEAFF
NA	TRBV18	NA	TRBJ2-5	TGTGCCAGCTCACCCGGGGTTCAAGAGACCCAGTACTTC	CASSPGVQETQYF
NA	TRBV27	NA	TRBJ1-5	TGTGCCAGCAGTCGGGGGTTAGGTCAGCCCCAGCATTTT	CASSRGLGQPQHF
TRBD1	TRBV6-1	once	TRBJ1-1	TGTGCCAGCAGTGAAAGGGACAGCTTCCAAGCTTTCTTT	CASSERDSFQAFF
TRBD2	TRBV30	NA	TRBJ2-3	TGTGCCTGGAGTAGTCCGCGGGAGGGCCTGGATACGCAGTATTTT	CAWSSPREGLDTQYF
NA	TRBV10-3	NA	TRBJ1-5	TGTGCCATCAGTGAGTCTTTAGCAGGGGACAATCAGCCCCAGCATTTT	CAISESLAGDNQPQHF
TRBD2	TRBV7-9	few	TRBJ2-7	TGTGCCAGCAGCTCTACTAGCGCAAGCTACGAGCAGTACTTC	CASSSTSASYEQYF
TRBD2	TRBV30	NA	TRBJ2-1	TGTGCCTGGAGTGGGGGGGGTGAGCAGTTCTTC	CAWSGGGEQFF